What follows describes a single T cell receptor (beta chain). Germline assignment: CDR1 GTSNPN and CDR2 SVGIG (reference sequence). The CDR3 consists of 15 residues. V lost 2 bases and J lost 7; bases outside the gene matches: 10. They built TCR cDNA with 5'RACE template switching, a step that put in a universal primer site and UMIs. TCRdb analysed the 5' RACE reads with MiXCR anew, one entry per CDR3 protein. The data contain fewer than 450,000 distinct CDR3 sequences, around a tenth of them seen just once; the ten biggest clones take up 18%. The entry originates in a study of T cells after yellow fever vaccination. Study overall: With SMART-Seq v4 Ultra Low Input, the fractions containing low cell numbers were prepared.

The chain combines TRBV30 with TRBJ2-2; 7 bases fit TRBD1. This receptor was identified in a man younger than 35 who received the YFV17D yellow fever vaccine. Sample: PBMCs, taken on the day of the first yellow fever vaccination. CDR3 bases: TGTGCCTGGAGTATAAGCAGGGGGTCTAGCGGGGAGCTGTTTTTT. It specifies CAWSISRGSSGELFF. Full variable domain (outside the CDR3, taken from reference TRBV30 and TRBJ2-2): SQTIHQWPATLVQPVGSPLSLECTVEGTSNPNLYWYRQAAGRGLQLLFYSVGIGQISSEVPQNLSASRPQDRQFILSSKKLLLSDSGFYLCAWSISRGSSGELFFGEGSRLTVL.